A selection of T cell receptor beta chains follows, all from one sample in a study of cytomegalovirus exposure and HLA in healthy donors. Here immunoSEQ multiplex PCR was the method, and the copy in TCRdb shows in-frame clones only, minus some. The data contain roughly 98,000 clones, less than 75% of them singletons. Sequenced sample: PBMCs. Every receptor here comes from a woman in her 30s in good health and CMV-seropositive. CDR3s include the opening cysteine and the closing phenylalanine or tryptophan. D genes are given only for firm matches. The size entry is marked missing in some rows and otherwise reads once, few, many or a size class.

D	J	size	V	CDR3	DNA
NA	TRBJ2-1	NA	TRBV7-2	CASSLDGGGRNEQFF	TGTGCCAGCAGCTTGGATGGGGGAGGTCGCAATGAGCAGTTCTTC
TRBD1	TRBJ1-6	NA	TRBV7-3	CASSRDSDSPLHF	TGTGCCAGCAGCCGGGACAGCGATTCACCCCTCCACTTT
TRBD2	TRBJ2-7	NA	TRBV19	CASSLPGAGGSYEQYF	TGTGCCAGTAGTCTCCCAGGGGCGGGGGGCTCCTACGAGCAGTACTTC
TRBD1	TRBJ1-2	NA	TRBV6-6	CASNGQGSGNYGYTF	TGTGCCAGCAATGGACAGGGTTCGGGTAACTATGGCTACACCTTC
NA	TRBJ2-2	few	TRBV18	CASSPLATVQTGELFF	TGTGCCAGCTCACCACTCGCAACAGTCCAAACCGGGGAGCTGTTTTTT
NA	TRBJ1-1	NA	TRBV30	CAWSVAMNTEAFF	TGTGCCTGGAGTGTAGCTATGAACACTGAAGCTTTCTTT
TRBD1	TRBJ2-2	NA	TRBV29-1	CSGRGQGNTGELFF	TGCAGCGGAAGGGGACAGGGGAACACCGGGGAGCTGTTTTTT
TRBD2	TRBJ2-5	few	TRBV28	CASSPGLAGGLRETQYF	TGTGCCAGCAGTCCCGGACTAGCGGGGGGCCTCCGTGAGACCCAGTACTTC
NA	TRBJ2-7	NA	TRBV7-2	CASSLYPIREQYF	TGTGCCAGCAGCCTCTACCCGATCCGCGAGCAGTACTTC
NA	TRBJ1-6	NA	TRBV21-1	CASSKEVGGQGGSPLHF	TGTGCCAGCAGCAAAGAAGTAGGTGGGCAGGGAGGCTCACCCCTCCACTTT
NA	TRBJ2-7	NA	TRBV7-9	CASSLVPDYYEQYF	TGTGCCAGCAGCTTAGTACCAGACTACTACGAGCAGTACTTC
TRBD1	TRBJ1-2	NA	TRBV7-9	CASDADRAGGYTF	TGTGCCAGCGACGCGGACAGGGCGGGGGGCTACACCTTC
TRBD1	TRBJ1-1	many	TRBV6-6	CASSYSRGLEAFF	TGTGCCAGCAGTTACTCGAGGGGGCTTGAAGCTTTCTTT
NA	TRBJ1-1	NA	TRBV7-9	CSSSITGSGDTEAFF	TGTTCCAGCAGCATCACCGGGAGCGGAGACACTGAAGCTTTCTTT
NA	TRBJ1-6	few	TRBV6-1	CASPQGRVKPLHF	TGTGCCAGCCCTCAGGGAAGGGTTAAGCCCCTCCACTTT
NA	TRBJ1-1	NA	TRBV19	CASTSLFMNTEAFF	TGTGCCAGTACCAGTCTCTTCATGAACACTGAAGCTTTCTTT
TRBD1	TRBJ1-4	few	TRBV4-3	CASSYRDSEKLFF	TGCGCCAGCAGCTACCGGGACAGTGAAAAACTGTTTTTT
NA	TRBJ2-7	NA	TRBV9	CASSGSLQGYEQYF	TGTGCCAGCAGCGGATCCCTTCAGGGCTACGAGCAGTACTTC
TRBD1	TRBJ1-4	few	TRBV6-1	CASRETGLSEKLFF	TGTGCCAGCAGGGAGACAGGGCTCAGCGAAAAACTGTTTTTT
TRBD2	TRBJ2-1	NA	TRBV9	CASSVDQRGWNEQFF	TGTGCCAGCAGCGTAGATCAGCGGGGGTGGAATGAGCAGTTCTTC
TRBD1	TRBJ2-7	few	TRBV5-1	CASSISGQGLYEQYF	TGCGCCAGCAGCATTAGTGGACAGGGCCTCTACGAGCAGTACTTC
TRBD1	TRBJ1-4	NA	TRBV25-1	CASSEWKGAGKLFF	TGTGCCAGCAGTGAATGGAAGGGGGCCGGAAAACTGTTTTTT
NA	TRBJ2-6	once	TRBV28	CASRLQGSGANVLTF	TGTGCCAGCAGACTCCAGGGTTCTGGGGCCAACGTCCTGACTTTC
TRBD1	TRBJ1-2	NA	TRBV28	CASRQGTGSNYGYTF	TGTGCCAGCAGACAAGGGACAGGGTCTAACTATGGCTACACCTTC
TRBD1	TRBJ1-2	NA	TRBV4-2	CASSHDLTGALTSYGYTF	TGTGCCAGCAGCCATGACCTGACAGGGGCCCTAACCTCCTATGGCTACACCTTC
NA	TRBJ1-2	NA	TRBV5-6	CASSLQPIYGYTF	TGTGCCAGCAGCTTACAGCCTATCTATGGCTACACCTTC
TRBD2	TRBJ2-1	NA	TRBV19	CASSIESGGYNEQFF	TGTGCCAGTAGTATCGAGAGCGGGGGGTACAATGAGCAGTTCTTC
TRBD1	TRBJ1-2	NA	TRBV5-1	CASSLWTGGRGYTF	TGCGCCAGCAGCTTGTGGACAGGGGGCCGGGGCTACACCTTC
TRBD2	TRBJ2-7	NA	TRBV7-9	CSSSPNWGGSYEQYF	TGTTCCAGCAGCCCCAATTGGGGGGGCTCCTACGAGCAGTACTTC
NA	TRBJ1-2	NA	TRBV6-5	CASSGTTSSYGYPF	TGTGCCAGCAGTGGGACAACGAGTAGCTATGGCTACCCCTTC
TRBD1	TRBJ1-2	NA	TRBV5-3	CARSWDREYEAYGYTF	TGTGCCAGAAGCTGGGACAGGGAGTATGAAGCCTATGGCTACACCTTC
TRBD2	TRBJ2-5	NA	TRBV15	CATSREGYRGGEETQYF	TGTGCCACCAGCAGAGAAGGGTACCGGGGGGGGGAAGAGACCCAGTACTTC
TRBD1	TRBJ2-1	NA	TRBV6-1	CASRTGPLGDEQFF	TGTGCCAGCAGGACAGGGCCCTTGGGGGATGAGCAGTTCTTC
NA	TRBJ1-6	NA	TRBV5-4	CASSGQGSYNSPLHF	TGTGCCAGCAGCGGACAAGGCTCCTATAATTCACCCCTCCACTTT
NA	TRBJ1-1	NA	TRBV7-9	CASSLKGVTEAFF	TGTGCCAGCAGCTTAAAGGGGGTAACTGAAGCTTTCTTT
TRBD1	TRBJ1-6	NA	TRBV19	CASTATGFGSPLHF	TGTGCCAGTACCGCGACAGGGTTCGGGTCACCCCTCCACTTT
NA	TRBJ2-7	few	TRBV5-1	CASSPGTTYEQYF	TGCGCCAGCAGCCCTGGGACAACCTACGAGCAGTACTTC
NA	TRBJ2-7	NA	TRBV27	CASREAGYYEQYF	TGTGCCAGCAGGGAGGCCGGATACTACGAGCAGTACTTC
NA	TRBJ2-2	NA	TRBV5-1	CASSPELAGANTGELFF	TGCGCCAGCAGCCCAGAGTTGGCGGGCGCGAACACCGGGGAGCTGTTTTTT
NA	TRBJ2-5	few	TRBV7-9	CASSFPLQGQETQYF	TGTGCCAGCAGCTTCCCACTGCAGGGGCAAGAGACCCAGTACTTC
NA	TRBJ2-3	NA	TRBV14	CASSATPVSTDTQYF	TGTGCCAGCAGCGCAACGCCAGTTAGCACAGATACGCAGTATTTT
NA	TRBJ1-1	NA	TRBV28	CASSLQAGMNTEAFF	TGTGCCAGCAGTTTACAGGCAGGTATGAACACTGAAGCTTTCTTT
NA	TRBJ1-4	few	TRBV6-5	CASTYSGNEKLFF	TGTGCCAGCACCTACAGCGGTAACGAAAAACTGTTTTTT
TRBD1	TRBJ2-7	NA	TRBV27	CASSPMTGGEQYF	TGTGCCAGCAGCCCCATGACAGGGGGCGAGCAGTACTTC
TRBD1	TRBJ1-4	NA	TRBV2	CASSRDSDEKLFF	TGTGCCAGCAGCCGGGACAGCGACGAAAAACTGTTTTTT
NA	TRBJ1-1	few	TRBV6-5	CASSSRQTRAFF	TGTGCCAGCAGTTCACGACAGACTCGGGCTTTCTTT
TRBD2	TRBJ2-3	NA	TRBV5-1	CASSLETSGGRDTQYF	TGCGCCAGCAGCTTGGAGACTAGCGGGGGGCGAGATACGCAGTATTTT
TRBD2	TRBJ2-1	NA	TRBV6-1	CASWRGGYEQFF	TGTGCCAGCTGGCGGGGGGGCTATGAGCAGTTCTTC
NA	TRBJ1-3	NA	TRBV28	CAGPGSGNTIYF	TGTGCGGGCCCAGGCTCTGGAAACACCATATATTTT
NA	TRBJ2-6	NA	TRBV9	CASSVGQGQGANVLTF	TGTGCCAGCAGCGTTGGGCAGGGCCAAGGGGCCAACGTCCTGACTTTC